This TCR beta chain was captured in a study of beta chain features in type 1 diabetes. Study-wide context: Across every sample, roughly 100 million sorted cells were examined in total.

Study-level results: Shortening that was moderate but significant affected the TCRB CDR3s of Type 1 diabetes patients in all four CD4+ subsets. Within patients, naive, central memory and Treg TCRB repertoires seemed more similar than within healthy donors.

A remark on this clone: The target antigen is unknown.

One heparinised blood draw, averaging roughly 110 mL, came from each donor. What was sequenced were expressed TCRB transcripts, since all of the isolated RNA had been reverse transcribed. Profiling relied on immunoSEQ multiplex PCR, and the TCRdb table lists in-frame clones only, not all of them. The table records 500,000 to 800,000 clones, around 12% of them present only once. Trimming removed 3 bases at V and 5 bases at J, with 8 bases between. The CDR3 runs 13 residues. Germline CDR1 is LNHDA and CDR2 is SQIVND (reference sequence). The chain carries TRBV19 and TRBJ1-5; D gene ambiguous. The TCR originated in a man aged 25-40 years with type 1 diabetes. The source material was naive CD4+ T cells from blood. CDR3 loop: CASSIREYQPQHF. The CDR3 bases are TGTGCCAGTAGTATTCGGGAGTATCAGCCCCAGCATTTT.